A selection of T cell receptor beta chains follows, all from one sample in a study of blood T cell dynamics during melanoma immunotherapy. The data were produced by immunoSEQ multiplex PCR, yet TCRdb's version contains in-frame clones alone and is incomplete. The repertoire holds tens of thousands of clones, with around 88% as singletons. The starting material was blood, obtained from a patient treated with checkpoint blockade. Receptors originate from a human donor with melanoma. Both conserved end residues are part of each CDR3. A D gene is named only where the DNA matches it firmly. Expanded clones get a size class; other rows say once, few or many, or leave the size out.

j_gene: TRBJ2-7
d_gene: -
v_gene: TRBV10-2
abundance: -
CDR3aa: CASSRPLERGGRPYEQYF
CDR3nt: TGCGCCAGCAGTCGGCCCCTGGAGCGAGGGGGGCGCCCCTACGAGCAGTACTTC

j_gene: TRBJ2-6
d_gene: -
v_gene: TRBV9
abundance: -
CDR3aa: CASSASGSGANVLTF
CDR3nt: TGTGCCAGCAGCGCCTCAGGGTCTGGGGCCAACGTCCTGACTTTC

j_gene: TRBJ1-6
d_gene: TRBD1
v_gene: TRBV5-1
abundance: once
CDR3aa: CASSTGQGNSPLHF
CDR3nt: TGCGCCAGCAGCACGGGACAGGGGAATTCACCCCTCCACTTT

j_gene: TRBJ1-2
d_gene: -
v_gene: TRBV7-9
abundance: -
CDR3aa: CASSPDSYGYTF
CDR3nt: TGTGCCAGCAGCCCCGACAGCTATGGCTACACCTTC

j_gene: TRBJ2-7
d_gene: -
v_gene: TRBV7-9
abundance: -
CDR3aa: CASTPESSYEQYF
CDR3nt: TGTGCCAGCACGCCGGAAAGCTCCTACGAGCAGTACTTC

j_gene: TRBJ2-3
d_gene: -
v_gene: TRBV27
abundance: -
CDR3aa: CASRRGQVADTQYF
CDR3nt: TGTGCCAGCAGACGCGGGCAGGTCGCAGATACGCAGTATTTT

j_gene: TRBJ1-3
d_gene: -
v_gene: TRBV28
abundance: -
CDR3aa: CASSRGPLSSGNTIYF
CDR3nt: TGTGCCAGCAGTCGGGGACCCTTGAGCTCTGGAAACACCATATATTTT

j_gene: TRBJ2-3
d_gene: TRBD1
v_gene: TRBV7-3
abundance: -
CDR3aa: CASSSTGDGTDTQYF
CDR3nt: TGTGCCAGCAGCTCCACAGGGGATGGCACAGATACGCAGTATTTT

j_gene: TRBJ2-5
d_gene: TRBD1
v_gene: TRBV10-3
abundance: -
CDR3aa: CAISAQGAGETQYF
CDR3nt: TGTGCCATCAGTGCACAGGGGGCGGGTGAGACCCAGTACTTC

j_gene: TRBJ2-7
d_gene: -
v_gene: TRBV27
abundance: -
CDR3aa: CASSLRKPYEQYF
CDR3nt: TGTGCCAGCAGTTTACGGAAACCCTACGAGCAGTACTTC